The 9 T cell receptor beta chains listed next were all sequenced from one sample in a study of beta chain features in type 1 diabetes. Overall study results and limits: Within each of all four CD4+ subsets, Type 1 diabetes patients had TCRB CDR3s that were moderately but significantly shorter.

Antigens of these TCRs are unknown. As every portion of the isolated RNA was reverse transcribed, the sequencing read expressed TCRB transcripts. Assay used: immunoSEQ multiplex PCR; TCRdb lists only in-frame clones, some missing. The sample includes about 650,000 clones, over 10% of them seen just once. Sample: naive CD4+ T cells from blood. These receptors were taken from a man younger than 45 with type 1 diabetes.

The chain is built from TRBV28 and TRBJ1-5; D remains ambiguous. Germline CDR1 is MDHEN and CDR2 is SYDVKM. With 6 bases removed from V and 4 bases from J, the gap between germline ends came to 16 bases. This CDR3 comprises 15 residues. The CDR3 loop is CASSLSIGLNQPQHF. The CDR3 DNA reads TGTGCCAGCAGCCTCTCCATAGGCTTGAATCAGCCCCAGCATTTT. Complete variable domain (other parts from reference TRBV28 and TRBJ1-5): DVKVTQSSRYLVKRTGEKVFLECVQDMDHENMFWYRQDPGLGLRLIYFSYDVKMKEKGDIPEGYSVSREKKERFSLILESASTNQTSMYLCASSLSIGLNQPQHFGDGTRLSIL.

The V and J genes are TRBV25-1 and TRBJ2-1; no firm D call. This CDR3 spans 12 amino acids. V gave up 3 bases and J gave up 3 bases, with 3 bases separating them. Looked up from germline, CDR1 is MGHDK and CDR2 is SYGVNS. CDR3 nucleotides: TGTGCCAGCAGTGAGAACTACAATGAGCAGTTCTTC. It translates to CASSENYNEQFF.

In this sample, this clone turned up a few times. The sample carries other DNA sequences with the same CDR3. This chain uses TRBV19 with TRBJ2-5; D is unresolved. CDR1 and CDR2 (germline): LNHDA, SQIVND (reference sequence). This CDR3 has 13 amino acids. V lost 2 bases to trimming and J lost 4 bases, with 8 bases between them. CDR3 coding DNA: TGTGCCAGTAGTATACAGGTTCGAGAGACCCAGTACTTC. Translated, it gives CASSIQVRETQYF.

The chain recombines TRBV10-3 with TRBJ2-3, with D maybe TRBD2 (5 bases). CDR3 size: 13 residues. Trimming left V 7 bases short and J 3 bases short, with 11 bases between. Germline lookup yields CDR1 ENHRY and CDR2 SYGVKD. CDR3 DNA sequence: TGTGCCATCACCTCTAGCAATACAGATACGCAGTATTTT. It codes for CAITSSNTDTQYF.

This chain joins TRBV7-6 and TRBJ2-5; D uncertain. V lost 0 bases and J lost 4, with 9 bases in between. In germline, CDR1 is SGHVS, CDR2 FNYEAQ. This CDR3 is 14 amino acids long. The CDR3 DNA reads as TGTGCCAGCAGCTTAGCGAGGAACACAGAGACCCAGTACTTC. Its translation: CASSLARNTETQYF. Variable domain in full (rest from reference TRBV7-6 and TRBJ2-5): GAGVSQSPRYKVTKRGQDVALRCDPISGHVSLYWYRQALGQGPEFLTYFNYEAQQDKSGLPNDRFSAERPEGSISTLTIQRTEQRDSAMYRCASSLARNTETQYFGPGTRLLVL.

This chain connects TRBV2 to TRBJ1-1; maybe TRBD1 (5 bases). Germline CDR1 and CDR2: SNHLY and FYNNEI. The CDR3 has 13 residues. Trimming took 6 bases from V and 4 from J, leaving 12 bases between them. In DNA form, the CDR3 reads TGTGCCAGCAGACAGGAGGGGTTCACTGAAGCTTTCTTT. Encoded protein: CASRQEGFTEAFF. The full variable domain, rest sourced from reference TRBV2 and TRBJ1-1, is EPEVTQTPSHQVTQMGQEVILRCVPISNHLYFYWYRQILGQKVEFLVSFYNNEISEKSEIFDDQFSVERPDGSNFTLKIRSTKLEDSAMYFCASRQEGFTEAFFGQGTRLTVV.

This clone has a handful of counts. DNA for the CDR3: TGTGCCCTCCAGTTTAATGAAAAACTGTTTTTT. Protein product: CALQFNEKLFF. This sequence joins TRBV30 and TRBJ1-4, with D unclear. CDR1 GTSNPN and CDR2 SVGIG come from the germline V gene (reference sequence). The V end was cut by 8 bases, the J end by 4 bases, with 8 bases between. This CDR3 is built from 11 residues.

The rearrangement uses TRBV2 and TRBJ2-2; no reliable D call. Germline V gene lookup returns CDR1 SNHLY and CDR2 FYNNEI. V was trimmed by 3 bases and J by 0 bases, leaving 8 bases between them. This CDR3 is built from 15 residues. The CDR3 loop is CASSDGLANTGELFF. Here the CDR3 DNA reads TGTGCCAGCAGTGACGGCTTAGCGAACACCGGGGAGCTGTTTTTT.

V is TRBV11-2 and J is TRBJ1-2, with 12 bases that match TRBD1. This CDR3 region has 15 residues. Germline CDR1 SGHAT, CDR2 FQNNGV. The V and J ends lost 5 bases and 6 bases, in that order; junction bases with no gene match: 7. The CDR3, as DNA: TGTGCCAGCAGCGAGCAGGGACAGGGGGCGCATGGCTACACCTTC. Its protein is CASSEQGQGAHGYTF.